What follows is one T cell receptor (beta chain) and its context. This sample stems from a study of control samples from healthy donors and cancer patients. The germline V gene has CDR1 MNHNS and CDR2 SASEGT. V was cut by 3 bases and J by 6 bases, with 18 bases left in between. The CDR3 contains 16 residues. Assay: immunoSEQ multiplex PCR; the TCRdb copy retains only in-frame clones and omits some. In all, the sample yields some 180,000 clones. The rearrangement links TRBV6-1 to TRBJ1-5, with D tentatively TRBD1 (5 bases). The sample was blood. This receptor was taken from a woman aged 25 to 39 in good health. The CDR3: CASSDFPQTVFQPQHF. The CDR3 coding sequence is TGTGCCAGCAGTGATTTTCCCCAGACAGTCTTTCAGCCCCAGCATTTT.